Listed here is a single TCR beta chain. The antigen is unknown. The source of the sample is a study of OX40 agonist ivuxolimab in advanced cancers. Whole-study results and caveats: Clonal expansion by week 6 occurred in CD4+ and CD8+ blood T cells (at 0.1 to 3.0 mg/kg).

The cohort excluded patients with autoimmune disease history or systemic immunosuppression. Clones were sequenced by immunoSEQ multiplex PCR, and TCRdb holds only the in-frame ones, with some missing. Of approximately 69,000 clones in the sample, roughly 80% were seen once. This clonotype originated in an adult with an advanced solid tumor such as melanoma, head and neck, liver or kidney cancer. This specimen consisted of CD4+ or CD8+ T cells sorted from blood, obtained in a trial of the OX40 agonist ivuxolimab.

CDR3 protein: CSAARGRTDTQYF. CDR3 bases: TGCAGCGCAGCCAGGGGCAGGACAGATACGCAGTATTTT. The rearrangement uses TRBV29-1 and TRBJ2-3; weak D call: TRBD1 (6 bases). Germline CDR1 and CDR2: SQVTM and ANQGSEA. There are 13 residues in the CDR3. The V gene lost 7 bases and the J gene lost 3 bases, with 14 bases spanning the gap.